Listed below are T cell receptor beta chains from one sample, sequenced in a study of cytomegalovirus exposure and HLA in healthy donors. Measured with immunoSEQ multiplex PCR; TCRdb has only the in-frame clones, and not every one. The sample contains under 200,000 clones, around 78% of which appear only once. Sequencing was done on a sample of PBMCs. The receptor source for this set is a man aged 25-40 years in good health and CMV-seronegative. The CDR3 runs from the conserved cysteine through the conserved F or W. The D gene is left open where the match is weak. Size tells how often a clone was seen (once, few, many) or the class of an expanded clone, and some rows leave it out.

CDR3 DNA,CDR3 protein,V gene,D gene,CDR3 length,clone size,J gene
TGTGCACTACACAGGGGGGGTAATCAGCCCCAGCATTTT,CALHRGGNQPQHF,TRBV12-2,-,13,few,TRBJ1-5
TGTGCCAGTAGCCCGATAGGTCAGCCGGGACAGGGTGGCTACGAGCAGTACTTC,CASSPIGQPGQGGYEQYF,TRBV19,TRBD1,18,-,TRBJ2-7
TGTGCCAGCAGCCCCGATTATCGGGAGACCCAGTACTTC,CASSPDYRETQYF,TRBV2,-,13,few,TRBJ2-5
TGCAGCGTTCCCTGGACAGTCGAGACCCAGTACTTC,CSVPWTVETQYF,TRBV29-1,-,12,-,TRBJ2-5
TGTGCCAGCAGTTTCGGACAGGGCCTCACTGAAGCTTTCTTT,CASSFGQGLTEAFF,TRBV27,TRBD1,14,-,TRBJ1-1
TGTGCCAGCAGTTTACGCAGCTATGGCTACACCTTC,CASSLRSYGYTF,TRBV28,-,12,-,TRBJ1-2
TGCAGCGCGTTGAGCGGGAGGAACTCCTACAATGAGCAGTTCTTC,CSALSGRNSYNEQFF,TRBV29-1,TRBD2,15,-,TRBJ2-1
TGTGCCTGGAGTGTACAGCTGTATAATGAGCAGTTCTTC,CAWSVQLYNEQFF,TRBV30,-,13,-,TRBJ2-1
TGTGCCACCAGCGAAATACAGGAAAACACCGGGGAGCTGTTTTTT,CATSEIQENTGELFF,TRBV15,-,15,few,TRBJ2-2
TGTGCCAGCAGCCCAATAGCGGGGCCTACCTACGAGCAGTACTTC,CASSPIAGPTYEQYF,TRBV9,TRBD2,15,few,TRBJ2-7